A single sample is the source of the 17 T cell receptor beta chains below, sequenced in a study of T cells in localized non-small cell lung cancer. Profiled with immunoSEQ multiplex PCR; TCRdb holds only in-frame clones, not every one. The sample includes 23,000 or so clones, roughly 90% of them seen just once. Sequences were derived from peripheral blood, sampled before any cancer treatment. These receptors originate from a man between 40 and 69 years old with stage III squamous cell lung carcinoma.

The chain links TRBV5-4 to TRBJ1-1; no definite D call. Germline CDR1 reads SGHNT; CDR2 reads YYREEE (reference sequence). The length of the CDR3 is 16 residues. Trimming pared 0 bases from V and 4 bases from J, leaving 16 bases between. The CDR3 DNA reads as TGTGCCAGCAGCTTGGATGGGAGTTACCGAGGCACTGAAGCTTTCTTT. Amino acids: CASSLDGSYRGTEAFF.

J is TRBJ1-2 and V is TRBV19; a possible D gene is TRBD1 (6 bases). This CDR3 is built from 14 residues. V was trimmed by 1 base and J by 5 bases, leaving 11 bases between them. Germline CDR1 LNHDA, CDR2 SQIVND (reference sequence). For the CDR3, the DNA is TGTGCCAGTAGTATAGCCTCTGGACAGTATGGCTACACCTTC. Translated: CASSIASGQYGYTF. Full variable domain (rest looked up from reference TRBV19 and TRBJ1-2): DGGITQSPKYLFRKEGQNVTLSCEQNLNHDAMYWYRQDPGQGLRLIYYSQIVNDFQKGDIAEGYSVSREKKESFPLTVTSAQKNPTAFYLCASSIASGQYGYTFGSGTRLTVV.

This chain links TRBV9 with TRBJ2-7; no definite D call. The germline gives CDR1 SGDLS, CDR2 YYNGEE. The CDR3 spans 13 residues. With 0 bases removed from V and 3 bases from J, the gap between germline ends came to 7 bases. The CDR3 reads CASSVEVGYEQYF. As DNA, the CDR3 is TGTGCCAGCAGCGTAGAGGTGGGCTACGAGCAGTACTTC.

Worth noting for this clone: Other nucleotide sequences from this sample produce the same CDR3. The V and J genes are TRBV5-1 and TRBJ1-3; perhaps TRBD1 as D (5 bases). V was cut by 3 bases and J by 0 bases, with 13 bases left in between. The CDR3 has 16 amino acids. CDR1 is SGHRS and CDR2 is YFSETQ in the germline V gene. DNA of the CDR3: TGCGCCAGCAGCTATGGGCAGGGATTCTCTGGAAACACCATATATTTT. Protein sequence: CASSYGQGFSGNTIYF.

The CDR3 sequence is CASSLAERAGSYNEQFF. CDR3 in DNA: TGCGCCAGCAGCTTGGCTGAACGGGCTGGCTCCTACAATGAGCAGTTCTTC. The rearrangement joins TRBV5-1 to TRBJ2-1; D is uncertain. The CDR3 is 17 amino acids. The ends were cut back, 0 bases at V and 0 bases at J, with 13 bases in the middle. The germline gives CDR1 SGHRS, CDR2 YFSETQ.

The chain links TRBV4-1 to TRBJ2-3, with TRBD2 matching over 8 bases. The CDR3 loop spans 16 amino acids. Germline V gene lookup returns CDR1 MGHRA and CDR2 YSYEKL. The J segment lost 4 bases and the V segment lost 0 bases, leaving 6 bases of the junction unmatched. The CDR3 is CASSQDIAGGADTQYF. The CDR3 coding sequence is TGCGCCAGCAGCCAAGATATTGCGGGGGGTGCAGATACGCAGTATTTT.

The gene calls are TRBV19 and TRBJ1-5; D is unclear. The CDR3 sequence is 13 residues long. The germline gives CDR1 LNHDA, CDR2 SQIVND (reference sequence). V gave up 5 bases and J gave up 7 bases, with 12 bases separating them. CDR3 sequence reads: CASSPLRGQPQHF. CDR3 DNA: TGTGCCAGTAGTCCCCTCCGAGGGCAGCCCCAGCATTTT.

The chain joins TRBV7-9 to TRBJ2-1; TRBD2 matches 13 bases. Germline CDR1 SEHNR, CDR2 FQNEAQ (reference sequence). The CDR3 extends over 15 amino acids. The V segment lost 4 bases and the J segment 10 bases; nucleotides outside the gene matches: 7. CDR3 in amino acids: CASSYGTSGTEEQFF. CDR3 sequence (DNA): TGTGCCAGCAGCTACGGGACTAGCGGGACTGAGGAGCAGTTCTTC.

This chain connects TRBV5-6 to TRBJ2-5; 12 bases are a match to TRBD2. The CDR3 totals 16 residues. With V trimmed by 3 bases and J by 5 bases, 8 bases remained unmatched. The germline V gene has CDR1 SGHDT and CDR2 YYEEEE. The CDR3 loop is CASSSPTSGRGETQYF. CDR3 coding DNA: TGTGCCAGCAGCTCGCCGACTAGCGGGAGAGGGGAGACCCAGTACTTC.

The chain has TRBV9 and TRBJ2-5, with D perhaps TRBD1 or TRBD2 (6 bases each). V lost 1 base and J lost 4, with 14 bases in between. CDR1 SGDLS and CDR2 YYNGEE come from the germline V gene. The CDR3 is 15 amino acids. CDR3 coding DNA: TGTGCCAGCAGCGTATCAGGGGAGGTGGGAGAGACCCAGTACTTC. Its translation is CASSVSGEVGETQYF.

The rearrangement joins TRBV11-2 to TRBJ1-2; D is unresolved. Germline lookup yields CDR1 SGHAT and CDR2 FQNNGV. The CDR3 runs to 13 residues. V gave up 5 bases and J gave up 0 bases, with 7 bases separating them. The CDR3: CASSGLTNYGYTF. CDR3 sequence (DNA): TGTGCCAGCAGCGGACTGACTAACTATGGCTACACCTTC.

This clone occurred once. This chain connects TRBV27 to TRBJ2-1; 9 bases fit TRBD2. The CDR3 contains 16 residues. The germline CDR1 and CDR2 sequences are MNHEY and SMNVEV (reference sequence). J gave up 9 bases and V 0 bases, and 9 bases lay outside the gene matches. The CDR3 bases are TGTGCCAGCAGTTTATCAATTAGCGGGAGAGGGGGTGAGCAGTTCTTC. Protein: CASSLSISGRGGEQFF.

The chain carries TRBV4-1 and TRBJ2-1; D not certain. CDR1 and CDR2 from the germline V gene are MGHRA and YSYEKL. The V gene lost 1 base and the J gene lost 9 bases, with 13 bases spanning the gap. The CDR3 spans 14 residues. CDR3 in DNA: TGCGCCAGCAGCCAAGTCGCGACTGAAGGTGAGCAGTTCTTC. Translating it yields CASSQVATEGEQFF.

The V gene is TRBV20-1, the J gene TRBJ2-5; D not resolved. Trimming left V 3 bases short and J 9 bases short, with 8 bases between. The V gene's germline CDR1 is DFQATT and CDR2 SNEGSKA (reference sequence). The CDR3 loop spans 10 amino acids. The CDR3 loop is CSAREMAQYF. The CDR3 DNA is TGCAGTGCTAGGGAGATGGCCCAGTACTTC.

The chain couples TRBV5-6 to TRBJ1-1; 7 nucleotides match TRBD1. The J segment lost 1 base and the V segment lost 2 bases, leaving 2 bases of the junction unmatched. The CDR3 spans 14 residues. Germline values: CDR1 SGHDT, CDR2 YYEEEE. The CDR3 DNA reads TGTGCCAGCAGCTTTAGACAGGGGAACACTGAAGCTTTCTTT. It specifies CASSFRQGNTEAFF.

The V call is TRBV7-2, the J call TRBJ1-1; a possible D gene is TRBD1 (6 bases). V lost 1 base and J 0 bases, leaving 9 bases between the germline ends. This CDR3 has 15 amino acids. Germline loops: CDR1 SGHTA, CDR2 FQGNSA. The CDR3 sequence is CASSLGGRMNTEAFF. CDR3 coding DNA: TGTGCCAGCAGCTTAGGGGGGCGGATGAACACTGAAGCTTTCTTT. Supplemented by reference TRBV7-2 and TRBJ1-1, the full variable domain reads GAGVSQSPSNKVTEKGKDVELRCDPISGHTALYWYRQSLGQGLEFLIYFQGNSAPDKSGLPSDRFSAERTGGSVSTLTIQRTQQEDSAVYLCASSLGGRMNTEAFFGQGTRLTVV.

The table lists this clone with a count of one. The chain uses TRBV5-1 and TRBJ2-1, with 8 bases that match TRBD2. Germline assignment: CDR1 SGHRS and CDR2 YFSETQ. Trimming at V came to 4 bases and at J to 6 bases, leaving 9 bases not matched to a gene. The CDR3 has 15 amino acids. In nucleotides, the CDR3 is TGCGCCAGCAGCCTCGGGACTAGAAGGGTCAATGAGCAGTTCTTC. Amino acids: CASSLGTRRVNEQFF. Looking up the rest from reference TRBV5-1 and TRBJ2-1 gives the full variable domain: KAGVTQTPRYLIKTRGQQVTLSCSPISGHRSVSWYQQTPGQGLQFLFEYFSETQRNKGNFPGRFSGRQFSNSRSEMNVSTLELGDSALYLCASSLGTRRVNEQFFGPGTRLTVL.